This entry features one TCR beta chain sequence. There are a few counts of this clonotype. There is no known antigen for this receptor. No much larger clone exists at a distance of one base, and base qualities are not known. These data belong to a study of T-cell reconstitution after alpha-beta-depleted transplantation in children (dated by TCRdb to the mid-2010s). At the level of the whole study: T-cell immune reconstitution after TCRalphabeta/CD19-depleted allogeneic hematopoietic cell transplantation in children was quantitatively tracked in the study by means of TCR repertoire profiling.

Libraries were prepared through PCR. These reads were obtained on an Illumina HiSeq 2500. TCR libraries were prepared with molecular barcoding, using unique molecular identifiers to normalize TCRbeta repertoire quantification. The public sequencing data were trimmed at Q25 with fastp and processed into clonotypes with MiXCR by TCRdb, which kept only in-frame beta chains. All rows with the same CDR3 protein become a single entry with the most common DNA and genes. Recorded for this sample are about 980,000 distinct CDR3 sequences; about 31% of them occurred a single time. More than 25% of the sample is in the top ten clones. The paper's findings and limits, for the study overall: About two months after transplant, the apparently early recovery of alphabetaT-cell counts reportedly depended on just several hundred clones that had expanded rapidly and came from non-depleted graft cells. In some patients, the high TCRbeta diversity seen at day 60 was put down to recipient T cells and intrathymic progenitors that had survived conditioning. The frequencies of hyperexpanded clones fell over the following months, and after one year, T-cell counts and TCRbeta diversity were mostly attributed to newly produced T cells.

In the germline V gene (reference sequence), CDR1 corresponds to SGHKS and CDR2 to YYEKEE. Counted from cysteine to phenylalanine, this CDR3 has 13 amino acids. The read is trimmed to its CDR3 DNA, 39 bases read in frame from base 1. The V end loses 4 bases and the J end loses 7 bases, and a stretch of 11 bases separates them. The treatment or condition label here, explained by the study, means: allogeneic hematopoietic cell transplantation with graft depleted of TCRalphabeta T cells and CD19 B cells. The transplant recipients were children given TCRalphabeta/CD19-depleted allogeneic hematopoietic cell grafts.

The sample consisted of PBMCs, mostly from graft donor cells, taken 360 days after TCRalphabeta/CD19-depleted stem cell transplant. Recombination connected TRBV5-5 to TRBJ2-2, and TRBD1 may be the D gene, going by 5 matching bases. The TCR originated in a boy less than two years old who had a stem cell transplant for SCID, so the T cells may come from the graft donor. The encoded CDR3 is CASSPDMIGELFF. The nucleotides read TGTGCCAGCAGCCCGGACATGATCGGGGAGCTGTTTTTT. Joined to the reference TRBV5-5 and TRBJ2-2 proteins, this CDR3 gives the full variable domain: DAGVTQSPTHLIKTRGQQVTLRCSPISGHKSVSWYQQVLGQGPQFIFQYYEKEERGRGNFPDRFSARQFPNYSSELNVNALLLGDSALYLCASSPDMIGELFFGEGSRLTVL.